This T cell receptor (beta chain) was identified during a study of patients and donors after allogeneic stem cell transplantation. This clonotype was picked up many times. TCRdb ran MiXCR on the RT-PCR reads and lists one entry per CDR3 protein. This sample has about a million distinct CDR3 sequences, with roughly 18% found just once. The sequence was obtained from a human donor who was either an allogeneic HSCT recipient or a stem cell or donor lymphocyte infusion donor (not recorded which). It is not recorded whose cells these are; they may come from a transplant donor. Material for sequencing was blood, either unsorted or a sorted T cell fraction (not recorded which).

In DNA, the CDR3 is TGTGCCAGCAGACACACCCGGGACAGCTCCTACAATGAGCAGTTCTTC. Translation gives CASRHTRDSSYNEQFF. The chain uses TRBV12-3 or TRBV12-4 and TRBJ2-1, with 7 bases fitting TRBD1. Trimming took 6 bases from V and 0 from J; bases not matched to a gene: 8. CDR3 length: 16 residues.